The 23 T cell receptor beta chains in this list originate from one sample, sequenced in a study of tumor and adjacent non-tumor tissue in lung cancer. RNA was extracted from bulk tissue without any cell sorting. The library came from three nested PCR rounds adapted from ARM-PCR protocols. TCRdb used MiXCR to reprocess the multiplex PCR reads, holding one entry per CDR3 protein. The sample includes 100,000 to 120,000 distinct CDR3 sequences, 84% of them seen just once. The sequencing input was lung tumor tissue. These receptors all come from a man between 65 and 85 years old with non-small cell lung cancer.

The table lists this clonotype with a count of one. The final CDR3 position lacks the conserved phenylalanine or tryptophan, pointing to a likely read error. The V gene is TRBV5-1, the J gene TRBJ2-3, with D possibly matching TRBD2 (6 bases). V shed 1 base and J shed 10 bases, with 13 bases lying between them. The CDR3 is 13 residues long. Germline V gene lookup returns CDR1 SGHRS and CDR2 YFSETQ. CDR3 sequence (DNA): TGCGCCAGCAGCTTGATCCCGGGGGATTCGCAGTATTAT. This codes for CASSLIPGDSQYY.

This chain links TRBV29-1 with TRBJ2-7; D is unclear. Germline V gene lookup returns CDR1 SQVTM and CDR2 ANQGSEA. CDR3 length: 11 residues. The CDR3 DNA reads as TGCAATGTTGAGTCGCCGCGCGAGCAGTACTTC. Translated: CNVESPREQYF.

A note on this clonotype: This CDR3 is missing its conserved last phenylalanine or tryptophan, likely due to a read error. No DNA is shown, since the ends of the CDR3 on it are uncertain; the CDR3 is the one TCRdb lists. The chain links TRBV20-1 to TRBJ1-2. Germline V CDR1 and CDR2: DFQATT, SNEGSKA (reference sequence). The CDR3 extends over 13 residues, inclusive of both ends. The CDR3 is CSARAGPNYGYTS.

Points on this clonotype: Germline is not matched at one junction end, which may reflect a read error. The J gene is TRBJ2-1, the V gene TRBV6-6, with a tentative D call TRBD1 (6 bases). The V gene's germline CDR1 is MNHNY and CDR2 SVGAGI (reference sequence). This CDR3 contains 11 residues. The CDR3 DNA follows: TGTGCTAGCAGGGGATACAATGAGCACTTCTTC. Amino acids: CASRGYNEHFF.

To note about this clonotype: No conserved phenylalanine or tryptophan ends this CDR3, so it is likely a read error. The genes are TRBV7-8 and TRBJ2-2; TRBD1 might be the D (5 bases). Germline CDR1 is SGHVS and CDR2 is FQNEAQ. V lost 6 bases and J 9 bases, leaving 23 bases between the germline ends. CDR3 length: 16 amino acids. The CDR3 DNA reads TGTGCCAGCAGAAATACAGGAAAGGGGTGGACCCGGGAGCTGTTTCTT. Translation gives CASRNTGKGWTRELFL.

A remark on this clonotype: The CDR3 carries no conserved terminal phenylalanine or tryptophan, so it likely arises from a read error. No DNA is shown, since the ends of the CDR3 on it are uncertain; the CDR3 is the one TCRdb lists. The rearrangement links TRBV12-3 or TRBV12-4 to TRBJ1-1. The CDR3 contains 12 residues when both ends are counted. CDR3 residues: CASKGGDSETVL.

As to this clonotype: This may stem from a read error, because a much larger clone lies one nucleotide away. Written as DNA, the CDR3 is TGTGCCGGCAGTTCCGGAACGGGACTCCTTAGCTCCTACGAGCAGTACTTC. Its protein product is CAGSSGTGLLSSYEQYF. This chain connects TRBV28 to TRBJ2-7; possibly TRBD2 for D (6 bases). Germline V gene sequence: CDR1 MDHEN, CDR2 SYDVKM. This CDR3 region has 17 residues. Together with reference TRBV28 and TRBJ2-7, the CDR3 gives the full variable domain: DVKVTQSSRYLVKRTGEKVFLECVQDMDHENMFWYRQDPGLGLRLIYFSYDVKMKEKGDIPEGYSVSREKKERFSLILESASTNQTSMYLCAGSSGTGLLSSYEQYFGPGTRLTVT.

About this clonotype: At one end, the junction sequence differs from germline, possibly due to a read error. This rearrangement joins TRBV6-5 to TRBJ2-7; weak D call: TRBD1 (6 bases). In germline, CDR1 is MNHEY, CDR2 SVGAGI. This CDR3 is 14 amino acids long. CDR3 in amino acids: CVSSYMRGTYEQYF. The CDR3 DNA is TGTGTCAGCAGTTACATGAGGGGGACCTACGAGCAATACTTC.

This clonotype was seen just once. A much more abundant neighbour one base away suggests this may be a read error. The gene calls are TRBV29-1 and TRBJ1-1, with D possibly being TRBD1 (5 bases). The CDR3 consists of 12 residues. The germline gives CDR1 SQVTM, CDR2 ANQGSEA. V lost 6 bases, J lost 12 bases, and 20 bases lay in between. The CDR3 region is CSVLGTAGWTFF. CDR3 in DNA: TGCAGCGTCCTGGGGACTGCGGGTTGGACTTTCTTT.

CDR3 DNA: TGTGCCAGCAGTTGGTCAAGACTAACCTACGAGCAGTACTTC. Translated: CASSWSRLTYEQYF. The chain employs TRBV6-1 and TRBJ2-7; D is perhaps TRBD2 (5 bases). The CDR3 spans 14 residues. CDR1 is MNHNS, CDR2 SASEGT, per germline. Trimming took off 5 bases at V and 2 bases at J, with 13 bases between the two ends.

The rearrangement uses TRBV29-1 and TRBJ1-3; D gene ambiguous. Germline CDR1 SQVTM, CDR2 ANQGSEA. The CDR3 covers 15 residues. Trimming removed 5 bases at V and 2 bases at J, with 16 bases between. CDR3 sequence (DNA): TGCAGCGTTATCCCGGTTGAGGAGGCTGGAAACACCATATATTTT. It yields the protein CSVIPVEEAGNTIYF.

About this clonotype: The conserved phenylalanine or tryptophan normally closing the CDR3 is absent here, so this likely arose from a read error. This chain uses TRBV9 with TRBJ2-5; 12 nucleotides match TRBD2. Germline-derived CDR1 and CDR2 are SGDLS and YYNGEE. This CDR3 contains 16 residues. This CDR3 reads CASSASGREIGEIQYI. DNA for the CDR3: TGTGCCAGCAGCGCTAGCGGGAGGGAGATAGGGGAGATCCAGTACATC.

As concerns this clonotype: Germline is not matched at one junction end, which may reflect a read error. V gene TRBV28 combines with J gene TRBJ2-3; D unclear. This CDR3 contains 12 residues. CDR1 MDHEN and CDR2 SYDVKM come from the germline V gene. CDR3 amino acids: CASSPITDTQYF. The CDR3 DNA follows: TGCGCCAGCAGTCCAATTACAGATACGCAGTATTTT.

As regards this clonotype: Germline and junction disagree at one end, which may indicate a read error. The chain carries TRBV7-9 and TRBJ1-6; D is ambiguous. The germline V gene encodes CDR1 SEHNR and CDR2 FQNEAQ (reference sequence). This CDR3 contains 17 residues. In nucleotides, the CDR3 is TGTGCCAACAGCTTAGCATTATTCCCGGTCTATAATTCACCCCTCCACTTT. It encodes CANSLALFPVYNSPLHF.

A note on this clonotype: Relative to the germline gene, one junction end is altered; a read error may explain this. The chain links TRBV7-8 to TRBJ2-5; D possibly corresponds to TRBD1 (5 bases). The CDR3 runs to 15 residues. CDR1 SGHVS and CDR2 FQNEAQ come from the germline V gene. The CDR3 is CASCFGDGPGETQYF. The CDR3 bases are TGTGCCAGCTGCTTTGGAGACGGACCAGGGGAGACCCAGTACTTC.

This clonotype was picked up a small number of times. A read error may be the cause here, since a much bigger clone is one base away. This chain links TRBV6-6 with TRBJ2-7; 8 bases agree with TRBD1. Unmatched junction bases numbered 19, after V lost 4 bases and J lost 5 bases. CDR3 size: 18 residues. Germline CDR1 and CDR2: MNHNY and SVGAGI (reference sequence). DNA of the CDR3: TGTGCCAGCAGTTTTAGGGAGACAGGGGCTCTAGTTAAAAACGAGCAGTACTTC. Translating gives CASSFRETGALVKNEQYF.

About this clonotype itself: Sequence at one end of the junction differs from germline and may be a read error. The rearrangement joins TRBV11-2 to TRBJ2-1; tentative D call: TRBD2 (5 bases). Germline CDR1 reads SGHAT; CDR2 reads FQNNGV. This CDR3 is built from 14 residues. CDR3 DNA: TGTGTCAGCAGCTTAGCGAGACCGTTCAATGAGCAGTTCTTC. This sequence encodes CVSSLARPFNEQFF.

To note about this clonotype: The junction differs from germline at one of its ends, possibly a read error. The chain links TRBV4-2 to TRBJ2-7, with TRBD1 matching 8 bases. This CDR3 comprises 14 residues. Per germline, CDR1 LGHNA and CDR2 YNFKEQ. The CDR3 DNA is TGTGCCAGCGGCCAAGGACAGGGTCCCTACGAACAGTACTTC. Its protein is CASGQGQGPYEQYF.

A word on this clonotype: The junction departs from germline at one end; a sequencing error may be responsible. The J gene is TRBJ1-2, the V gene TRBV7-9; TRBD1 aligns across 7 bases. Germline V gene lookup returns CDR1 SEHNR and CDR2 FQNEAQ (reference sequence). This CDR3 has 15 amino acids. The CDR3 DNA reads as TGTGCCAGCAGCTTACAGGGGGTTGGATTTTTTGGCTACACTTTC. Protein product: CASSLQGVGFFGYTF. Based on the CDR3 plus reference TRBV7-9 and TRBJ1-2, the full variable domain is DTGVSQNPRHKITKRGQNVTFRCDPISEHNRLYWYRQTLGQGPEFLTYFQNEAQLEKSRLLSDRFSAERPKGSFSTLEIQRTEQGDSAMYLCASSLQGVGFFGYTFGSGTRLTVV.

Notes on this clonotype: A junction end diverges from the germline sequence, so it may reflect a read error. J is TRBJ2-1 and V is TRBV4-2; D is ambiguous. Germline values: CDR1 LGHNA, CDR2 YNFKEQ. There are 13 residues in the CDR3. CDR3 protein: CASNQVINNEQFF. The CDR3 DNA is TGTGCCAGCAACCAAGTGATTAACAATGAGCAGTTCTTC.

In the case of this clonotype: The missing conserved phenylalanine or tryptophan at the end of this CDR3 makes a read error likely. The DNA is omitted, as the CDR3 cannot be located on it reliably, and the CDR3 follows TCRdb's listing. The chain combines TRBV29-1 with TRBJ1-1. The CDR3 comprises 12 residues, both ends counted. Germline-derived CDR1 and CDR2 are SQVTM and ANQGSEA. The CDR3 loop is CSVVAERSEAFL.

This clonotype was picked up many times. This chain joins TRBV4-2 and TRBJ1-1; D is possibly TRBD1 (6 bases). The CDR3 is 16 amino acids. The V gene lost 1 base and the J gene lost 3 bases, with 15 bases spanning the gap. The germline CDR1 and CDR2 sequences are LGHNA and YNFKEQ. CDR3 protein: CASSQVGRGADTEAFF. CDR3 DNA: TGTGCCAGCAGCCAAGTAGGTAGGGGGGCGGACACTGAAGCTTTCTTT.

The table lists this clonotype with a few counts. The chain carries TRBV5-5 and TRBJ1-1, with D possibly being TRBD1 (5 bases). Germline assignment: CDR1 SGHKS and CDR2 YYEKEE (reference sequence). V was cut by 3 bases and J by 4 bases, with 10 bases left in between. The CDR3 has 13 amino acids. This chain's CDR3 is CASSSQGSTEAFF. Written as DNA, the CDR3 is TGTGCCAGCAGCTCTCAGGGATCCACTGAAGCTTTCTTT. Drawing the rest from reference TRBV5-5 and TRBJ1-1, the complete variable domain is DAGVTQSPTHLIKTRGQQVTLRCSPISGHKSVSWYQQVLGQGPQFIFQYYEKEERGRGNFPDRFSARQFPNYSSELNVNALLLGDSALYLCASSSQGSTEAFFGQGTRLTVV.